This TCR beta chain is from a study of T cell repertoires in cytomegalovirus infection. This clonotype turned up a few times. Its antigen is undetermined. Via MiXCR, TCRdb re-called the reads, giving one row per CDR3 protein. The repertoire consists of roughly 920,000 distinct CDR3 sequences, with less than 35% occurring once and the leading ten covering more than 13%. The length of the CDR3 is 15 residues. Unmatched junction bases numbered 7, after V lost 5 bases and J lost 5 bases. Germline CDR1 reads SGDLS; CDR2 reads YYNGEE. This specimen was cultured CD8+ T cells from PBMCs, taken from culture after CMV antigen stimulation. The rearrangement uses TRBV9 and TRBJ2-5; TRBD2 matches at 12 bases. The TCR was taken from a human donor in good health (CMV status not recorded). Some clones in this sample may be carry-over from other donors' samples. The CDR3 DNA is TGTGCCAGCAGTGTCCTAGCGGGGGGGCGGGAGACCCAGTACTTC. The encoded protein is CASSVLAGGRETQYF.